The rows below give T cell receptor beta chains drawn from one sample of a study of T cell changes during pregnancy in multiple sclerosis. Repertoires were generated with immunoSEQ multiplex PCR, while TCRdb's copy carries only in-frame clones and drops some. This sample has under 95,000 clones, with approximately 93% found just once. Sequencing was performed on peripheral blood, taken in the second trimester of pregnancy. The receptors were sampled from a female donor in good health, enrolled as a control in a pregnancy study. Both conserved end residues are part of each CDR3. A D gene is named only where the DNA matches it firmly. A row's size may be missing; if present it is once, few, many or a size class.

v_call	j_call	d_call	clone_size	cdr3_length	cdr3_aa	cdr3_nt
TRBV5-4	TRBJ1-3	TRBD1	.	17	CASRNATGSSSGNTIYF	TGTGCCAGCAGGAACGCGACAGGGTCGAGCTCTGGAAACACCATATATTTT
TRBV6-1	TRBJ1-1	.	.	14	CASSELSGNTEAFF	TGTGCCAGCAGTGAATTGAGCGGGAACACTGAAGCTTTCTTT
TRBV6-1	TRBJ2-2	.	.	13	CASSGEYTGELFF	TGTGCCAGCAGTGGCGAGTACACCGGGGAGCTGTTTTTT
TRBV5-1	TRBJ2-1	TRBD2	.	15	CASSLGLAGGSEQFF	TGCGCCAGCAGCTTGGGCCTAGCGGGAGGGAGTGAGCAGTTCTTC
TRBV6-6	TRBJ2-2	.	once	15	CASSYGEGNTGELFF	TGTGCCAGCAGTTACGGTGAGGGGAACACCGGGGAGCTGTTTTTT
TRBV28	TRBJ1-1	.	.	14	CASSLQGLNTEAFF	TGTGCCAGCAGTTTGCAGGGATTGAACACTGAAGCTTTCTTT
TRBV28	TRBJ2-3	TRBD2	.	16	CASSSRGSGTQDTQYF	TGTGCCAGCAGTTCTCGGGGTAGCGGGACGCAAGATACGCAGTATTTT
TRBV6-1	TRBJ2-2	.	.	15	CASSEGTGATGELFF	TGTGCCAGCAGTGAAGGAACAGGTGCCACCGGGGAGCTGTTTTTT
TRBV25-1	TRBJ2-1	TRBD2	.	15	CASCEAGGPYNEQFF	TGTGCCAGCTGTGAAGCGGGAGGCCCCTACAATGAGCAGTTCTTC
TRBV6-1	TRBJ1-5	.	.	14	CASRADRFNQPQHF	TGTGCCAGCAGAGCCGACAGATTCAATCAGCCCCAGCATTTT
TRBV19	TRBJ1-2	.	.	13	CASSIGGTVGYTF	TGTGCCAGTAGTATAGGCGGGACGGTGGGATACACCTTC
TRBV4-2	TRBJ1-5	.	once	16	CASSQGGGLKGQPQHF	TGTGCCAGCAGCCAAGGGGGGGGGTTGAAGGGTCAGCCCCAGCATTTT
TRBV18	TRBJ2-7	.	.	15	CASSPSKRNGGEQYF	TGTGCCAGCTCACCGTCTAAGCGGAACGGGGGCGAGCAGTACTTC
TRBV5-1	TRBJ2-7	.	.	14	CASSLGELHNEQYF	TGCGCCAGCAGCCTGGGGGAGCTCCATAACGAGCAGTACTTC
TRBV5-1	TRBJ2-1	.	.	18	CASSKGGGRDRSYNEQFF	TGCGCCAGCAGCAAAGGGGGGGGGCGGGATCGCTCCTACAATGAGCAGTTCTTC
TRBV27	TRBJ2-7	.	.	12	CASSSRGGEQYF	TGTGCCAGCAGTTCGCGGGGCGGGGAGCAGTACTTC
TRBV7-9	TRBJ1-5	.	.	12	CASSSQDQPQHF	TGTGCCAGCAGTTCACAGGATCAGCCCCAGCATTTT
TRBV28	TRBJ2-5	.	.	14	CASSSGGSQETQYF	TGTGCCAGCAGTTCCGGAGGGAGCCAAGAGACCCAGTACTTC
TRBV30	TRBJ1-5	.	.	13	CAWSLGVDQPQHF	TGTGCCTGGAGTTTAGGGGTGGATCAGCCCCAGCATTTT
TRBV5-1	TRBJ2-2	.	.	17	CASSPWPAPQNTGELFF	TGCGCCAGCAGCCCTTGGCCAGCGCCACAGAACACCGGGGAGCTGTTTTTT
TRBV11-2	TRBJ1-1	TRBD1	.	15	CASSPPSGGAGEAFF	TGTGCCAGCAGCCCACCATCAGGGGGCGCGGGTGAAGCTTTCTTT
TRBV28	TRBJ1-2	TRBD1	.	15	CASRTGTGGNYGYTF	TGTGCCAGCAGGACCGGGACAGGGGGCAACTATGGCTACACCTTC
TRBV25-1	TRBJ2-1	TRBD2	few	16	CASSESAGVAHNEQFF	TGTGCCAGCAGTGAATCAGCGGGAGTCGCCCACAATGAGCAGTTCTTC
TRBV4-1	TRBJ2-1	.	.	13	CASSQVIGNEQFF	TGCGCCAGCAGCCAAGTGATCGGCAATGAGCAGTTCTTC
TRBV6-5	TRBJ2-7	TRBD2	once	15	CASSYGTSPVYEQYF	TGTGCCAGCAGTTACGGGACTAGCCCTGTCTACGAGCAGTACTTC
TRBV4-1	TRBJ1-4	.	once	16	CASSQARADQLEKLFF	TGCGCCAGCAGCCAAGCGAGGGCGGACCAGTTGGAAAAACTGTTTTTT
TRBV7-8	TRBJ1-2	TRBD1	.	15	CASSENRGLVHGYTF	TGTGCCAGCAGCGAAAACAGGGGCCTCGTCCACGGCTACACCTTC
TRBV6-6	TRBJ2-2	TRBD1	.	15	CASTETGGETGELFF	TGTGCCAGCACCGAAACAGGGGGCGAGACCGGGGAGCTGTTTTTT
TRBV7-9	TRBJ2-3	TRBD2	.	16	CASTPPGTRSADTQYF	TGTGCCAGCACCCCCCCCGGGACTAGGTCCGCAGATACGCAGTATTTT
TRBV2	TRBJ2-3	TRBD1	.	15	CASSVEGAKIDTQYF	TGTGCCAGCAGTGTAGAGGGGGCGAAAATAGATACGCAGTATTTT
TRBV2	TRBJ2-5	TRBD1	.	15	CASSPGTGGQKTQYF	TGTGCCAGCAGTCCCGGGACAGGGGGACAAAAGACCCAGTACTTC
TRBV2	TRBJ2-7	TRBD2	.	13	CASRGTSAYEQYF	TGTGCCAGCAGGGGTACTAGCGCCTACGAGCAGTACTTC
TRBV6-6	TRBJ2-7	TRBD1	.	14	CASSLQGASYEQYF	TGTGCCAGCAGCTTACAGGGGGCGTCTTACGAGCAGTACTTC
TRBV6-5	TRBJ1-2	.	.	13	CASSKGEGFGYTF	TGTGCCAGCAGTAAGGGGGAAGGCTTTGGCTACACCTTC
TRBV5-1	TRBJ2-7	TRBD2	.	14	CASSAGGDLYEQYF	TGCGCCAGCAGCGCGGGGGGAGATCTCTACGAGCAGTACTTC